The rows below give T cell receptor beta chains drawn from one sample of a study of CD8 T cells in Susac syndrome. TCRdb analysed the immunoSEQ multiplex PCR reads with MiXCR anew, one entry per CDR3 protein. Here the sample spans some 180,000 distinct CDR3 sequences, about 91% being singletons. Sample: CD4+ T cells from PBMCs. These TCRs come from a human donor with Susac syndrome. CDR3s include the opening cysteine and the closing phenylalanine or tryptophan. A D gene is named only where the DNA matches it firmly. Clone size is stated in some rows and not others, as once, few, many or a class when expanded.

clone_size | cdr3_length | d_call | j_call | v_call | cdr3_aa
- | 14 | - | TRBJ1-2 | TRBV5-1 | CASRETAAVYGYTF
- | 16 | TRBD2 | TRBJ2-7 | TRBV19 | CASKGGTSGSGYEQYF
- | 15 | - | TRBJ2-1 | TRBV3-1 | CASSQDSQLQNEQFF
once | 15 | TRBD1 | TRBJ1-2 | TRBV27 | CASSVPGQGPEGYTF
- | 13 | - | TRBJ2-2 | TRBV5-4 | CASSFLETGELFF
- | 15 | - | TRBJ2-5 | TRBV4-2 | CASSQLDFGGETQYF
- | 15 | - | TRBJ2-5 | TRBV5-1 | CASSPRAGNQETQYF
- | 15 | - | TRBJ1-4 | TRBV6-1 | CASSGRGRLNEKLFF
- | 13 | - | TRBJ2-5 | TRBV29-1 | CSVELDSEETQYF
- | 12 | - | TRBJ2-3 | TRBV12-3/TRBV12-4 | CASSSQGYTQYF
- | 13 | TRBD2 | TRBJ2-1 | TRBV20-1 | CSASLTSGNEQFF
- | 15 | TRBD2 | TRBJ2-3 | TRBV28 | CASSLSSGRSDTQYF
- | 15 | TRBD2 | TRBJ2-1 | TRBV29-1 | CSVEGTSGRNNEQFF
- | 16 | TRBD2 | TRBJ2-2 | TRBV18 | CASSDRTSGNTGELFF
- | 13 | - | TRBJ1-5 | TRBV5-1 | CASSLGNNQPQHF
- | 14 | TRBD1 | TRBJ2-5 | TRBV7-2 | CASSPDRVGETQYF
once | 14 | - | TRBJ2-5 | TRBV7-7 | CASSLALDFETQYF
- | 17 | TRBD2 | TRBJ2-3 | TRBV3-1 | CASSQGGMTSGGITQYF